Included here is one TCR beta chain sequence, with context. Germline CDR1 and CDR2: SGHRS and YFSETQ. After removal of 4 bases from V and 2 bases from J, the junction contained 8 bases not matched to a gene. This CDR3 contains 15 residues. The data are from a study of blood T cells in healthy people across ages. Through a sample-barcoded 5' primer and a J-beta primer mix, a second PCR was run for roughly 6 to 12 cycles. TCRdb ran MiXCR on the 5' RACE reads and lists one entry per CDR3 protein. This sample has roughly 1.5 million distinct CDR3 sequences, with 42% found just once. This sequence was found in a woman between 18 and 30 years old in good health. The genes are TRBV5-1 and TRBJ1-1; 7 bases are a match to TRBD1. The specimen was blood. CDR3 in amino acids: CASSQGDSANTEAFF. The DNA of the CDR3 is TGCGCCAGCAGCCAGGGGGACAGCGCTAACACTGAAGCTTTCTTT.